Listed below are T cell receptor beta chains from one sample, sequenced in a study of cytomegalovirus exposure and HLA in healthy donors. Only in-frame clones appear in the TCRdb table, and some are missing; sequencing was by immunoSEQ multiplex PCR. The sample has about 200,000 clones; 65% to 90% are singletons. The sequencing input was PBMCs. These receptors were taken from a woman aged 25-40 years in good health and CMV-seronegative. The CDR3 runs from the conserved cysteine through the conserved F or W. Fields, in order: V gene, D gene, J gene, clone size, CDR3 protein, CDR3 DNA. The D gene is left open where the match is weak. Rows give clone size only sometimes, using once, few, many, or a class for an expanded clone.

V gene: TRBV6-5
D gene: TRBD1
J gene: TRBJ2-7
clone size: NA
CDR3 protein: CASSYSGQGSSYEQYF
CDR3 DNA: TGTGCCAGCAGTTACTCCGGACAGGGTAGCTCCTACGAGCAGTACTTC

V gene: TRBV19
D gene: NA
J gene: TRBJ2-7
clone size: NA
CDR3 protein: CASSNQGYEQYF
CDR3 DNA: TGTGCCAGTAGTAACCAGGGCTACGAGCAGTACTTC

V gene: TRBV29-1
D gene: NA
J gene: TRBJ2-3
clone size: NA
CDR3 protein: CSVESQVPGSTDTQYF
CDR3 DNA: TGCAGCGTTGAGTCGCAGGTCCCAGGTAGCACAGATACGCAGTATTTT

V gene: TRBV6-1
D gene: NA
J gene: TRBJ1-5
clone size: NA
CDR3 protein: CASSEAFPGYSNQPQHF
CDR3 DNA: TGTGCCAGCAGTGAAGCGTTCCCGGGGTATAGCAATCAGCCCCAGCATTTT

V gene: TRBV18
D gene: NA
J gene: TRBJ1-5
clone size: NA
CDR3 protein: CASSPLRVGRGQPQHF
CDR3 DNA: TGTGCCAGCTCACCACTTAGGGTAGGCAGGGGACAGCCCCAGCATTTT

V gene: TRBV6-6
D gene: TRBD1
J gene: TRBJ1-2
clone size: once
CDR3 protein: CASSEGQGHGYTF
CDR3 DNA: TGTGCCAGCAGCGAGGGACAGGGGCATGGCTACACCTTC

V gene: TRBV10-2
D gene: NA
J gene: TRBJ1-5
clone size: NA
CDR3 protein: CASTFGGVGDQPQHF
CDR3 DNA: TGCGCCAGCACTTTCGGGGGGGTAGGGGATCAGCCCCAGCATTTT

V gene: TRBV2
D gene: NA
J gene: TRBJ2-3
clone size: few
CDR3 protein: CALRGSTGTQYF
CDR3 DNA: TGTGCCCTTCGGGGGAGCACGGGTACGCAGTATTTT

V gene: TRBV6-5
D gene: NA
J gene: TRBJ1-1
clone size: few
CDR3 protein: CASRMGADTEAFF
CDR3 DNA: TGTGCCAGCAGGATGGGCGCCGACACTGAAGCTTTCTTT

V gene: TRBV25-1
D gene: TRBD1
J gene: TRBJ1-2
clone size: NA
CDR3 protein: CASSESRGQGPDGYTF
CDR3 DNA: TGTGCCAGCAGTGAATCGAGGGGACAGGGGCCCGATGGCTACACCTTC

V gene: TRBV11-2
D gene: TRBD2
J gene: TRBJ2-1
clone size: NA
CDR3 protein: CASSLVLAGGHFYNEQFF
CDR3 DNA: TGTGCCAGCAGCTTAGTACTAGCGGGAGGCCATTTTTACAATGAGCAGTTCTTC

V gene: TRBV5-3
D gene: TRBD2
J gene: TRBJ2-7
clone size: NA
CDR3 protein: CARSSLGWERESQGGSYEQYF
CDR3 DNA: TGTGCCAGAAGCTCCCTCGGGTGGGAGCGGGAGAGCCAAGGGGGATCCTACGAGCAGTACTTC

V gene: TRBV7-9
D gene: NA
J gene: TRBJ2-7
clone size: NA
CDR3 protein: CASSLDDYSYEQYF
CDR3 DNA: TGTGCCAGCAGTTTAGACGACTATTCCTACGAGCAGTACTTC

V gene: TRBV19
D gene: NA
J gene: TRBJ1-2
clone size: once
CDR3 protein: CASSVREGSGYTF
CDR3 DNA: TGTGCCAGTAGTGTTAGGGAGGGTTCGGGCTACACCTTC

V gene: TRBV13
D gene: NA
J gene: TRBJ1-1
clone size: NA
CDR3 protein: CASSSQGSEAFF
CDR3 DNA: TGTGCCAGCAGCTCTCAGGGGTCTGAAGCTTTCTTT

V gene: TRBV28
D gene: NA
J gene: TRBJ2-1
clone size: NA
CDR3 protein: CASSRDRPTYNEQFF
CDR3 DNA: TGTGCCAGCAGCCGTGACAGGCCCACCTACAATGAGCAGTTCTTC

V gene: TRBV7-9
D gene: NA
J gene: TRBJ2-3
clone size: NA
CDR3 protein: CASRPETPDTQYF
CDR3 DNA: TGTGCCAGCAGACCAGAAACCCCAGATACGCAGTATTTT

V gene: TRBV6-1
D gene: NA
J gene: TRBJ2-1
clone size: few
CDR3 protein: CAVAENSYNEQFF
CDR3 DNA: TGTGCAGTGGCGGAGAACTCCTACAATGAGCAGTTCTTC

V gene: TRBV20-1
D gene: TRBD2
J gene: TRBJ2-4
clone size: once
CDR3 protein: CSAAGGNIQYF
CDR3 DNA: TGCAGTGCGGCGGGAGGAAACATTCAGTACTTC

V gene: TRBV10-2
D gene: NA
J gene: TRBJ2-7
clone size: NA
CDR3 protein: CATAGATLDEQYF
CDR3 DNA: TGCGCCACTGCAGGGGCGACCTTGGATGAGCAGTACTTC

V gene: TRBV5-1
D gene: NA
J gene: TRBJ2-2
clone size: NA
CDR3 protein: CASSLGHSTGELFF
CDR3 DNA: TGCGCCAGCAGCTTGGGACATAGCACCGGGGAGCTGTTTTTT

V gene: TRBV9
D gene: NA
J gene: TRBJ1-1
clone size: NA
CDR3 protein: CASSVDVATEAFF
CDR3 DNA: TGTGCCAGCAGCGTAGATGTGGCCACTGAAGCTTTCTTT